Following are 6 T cell receptor beta chains from one sample sequenced in a study of T-cell memory formation after mild COVID-19. TCRdb used MiXCR to reprocess the 5' RACE reads, holding one entry per CDR3 protein. The table includes around 250,000 distinct CDR3 sequences, 15% detected once. The sequenced sample was PBMCs or a T cell subset sorted from them (not recorded which). Receptors originate from an adult woman who had mild COVID-19 (a few samples of this study predate the infection). Cell type and time point are not known.

The chain combines TRBV7-2 with TRBJ2-1; D call uncertain. The germline V gene encodes CDR1 SGHTA and CDR2 FQGNSA. The CDR3 totals 16 residues. V lost 1 base to trimming and J lost 0 bases, with 10 bases between them. The CDR3 loop reads CASSLGALLSYNEQFF. In DNA form, the CDR3 reads TGTGCCAGCAGCTTAGGCGCTCTACTCTCCTACAATGAGCAGTTCTTC.

The J gene is TRBJ1-1, the V gene TRBV4-2; D is ambiguous. V was trimmed by 0 bases and J by 1 base, leaving 9 bases between them. From germline, CDR1 is LGHNA and CDR2 YNFKEQ. This CDR3 has 15 residues. The CDR3 here is CASSQDQWRNTEAFF. The CDR3 DNA is TGTGCCAGCAGCCAAGATCAATGGCGGAACACTGAAGCTTTCTTT.

This clonotype was observed a few times. The J gene is TRBJ1-2, the V gene TRBV9, with D possibly TRBD1 on 6 matching bases. Trimming took off 2 bases at V and 5 bases at J, with 10 bases between the two ends. Germline CDR1 reads SGDLS; CDR2 reads YYNGEE. This CDR3 is built from 13 residues. CDR3: CASSVTGEYGYTF. The CDR3 DNA reads TGTGCCAGCAGCGTGACAGGAGAGTATGGCTACACCTTC.

This clonotype appeared a single time. Just one base apart from a much larger clone, this may be a read error. The rearrangement joins TRBV3-1 to TRBJ2-7; possible D gene TRBD1, 7 bases. V was trimmed by 2 bases and J by 3 bases, leaving 8 bases between them. This CDR3 has 13 amino acids. CDR1 and CDR2 (germline): LGHDT, YNNKEL (reference sequence). The CDR3 DNA reads TGTGCCAGCAGCCAACAGGGGGGCTACGAGCAGTACTTC. This gives the protein CASSQQGGYEQYF.

This clonotype was observed a few times. The chain employs TRBV24-1 and TRBJ2-1; 8 bases line up with TRBD2. Germline CDR1 is KGHDR and CDR2 is SFDVKD. The V gene end was trimmed by 3 bases and the J gene end by 5 bases; junction bases not matched to a gene: 8. The CDR3 extends over 16 amino acids. The CDR3 coding sequence is TGTGCCACCAGTGATCGGATGGGGACTAGAGACAATGAGCAGTTCTTC. Translation: CATSDRMGTRDNEQFF.

This clonotype came up many times. CDR3 sequence reads: CATSDPGTGGGETQYF. The DNA of the CDR3 is TGTGCCACCAGTGACCCCGGGACAGGGGGCGGAGAGACCCAGTACTTC. The J gene is TRBJ2-5, the V gene TRBV24-1; 12 bases are a match to TRBD1. Trimming at V came to 4 bases and at J to 4 bases, leaving 6 bases not matched to a gene. The length of the CDR3 is 16 residues. Germline V CDR1 and CDR2: KGHDR, SFDVKD.